This is a list of T cell receptor beta chains from one sample in a study of T cell repertoires in cytomegalovirus infection. TCRdb reprocessed the reads with MiXCR, giving one entry per CDR3 protein. The data contain hundreds of thousands of distinct CDR3 sequences, roughly 29% of them singletons. For these TCRs, the target antigens are not known. Source: cultured PBMCs, taken from culture after CMV antigen stimulation. These receptors originate from a human donor in good health (CMV status not recorded). Some clones in this sample may be carry-over from other donors' samples. CDR3s include the opening cysteine and the closing phenylalanine or tryptophan. A D gene is named only where the DNA matches it firmly. Clone size is shown for a subset of rows, as once, few, many or a class of expanded clone.

clone size: -; V gene: TRBV5-4; D gene: TRBD2; J gene: TRBJ2-1; CDR3 protein: CASRTSGLYSYNEQFF; CDR3 DNA: TGTGCCAGCAGGACTAGCGGGCTCTACTCCTACAATGAGCAGTTCTTC
clone size: few; V gene: TRBV11-2; D gene: -; J gene: TRBJ1-6; CDR3 protein: CASSRYKGPNSPLHF; CDR3 DNA: TGTGCCAGCAGCCGATATAAAGGGCCTAATTCACCCCTCCACTTT
clone size: -; V gene: TRBV4-3; D gene: TRBD1; J gene: TRBJ1-5; CDR3 protein: CASSQEGTGSNQPQHF; CDR3 DNA: TGCGCCAGCAGCCAAGAGGGGACAGGGAGCAATCAGCCCCAGCATTTT
clone size: -; V gene: TRBV6-1; D gene: TRBD2; J gene: TRBJ2-5; CDR3 protein: CASSWTSFDQETQYF; CDR3 DNA: TGTGCCAGCAGTTGGACTAGCTTTGACCAAGAGACCCAGTACTTC
clone size: -; V gene: TRBV19; D gene: -; J gene: TRBJ1-1; CDR3 protein: CASSFSGTSNTEAFF; CDR3 DNA: TGTGCCAGTAGTTTCTCCGGGACATCGAACACTGAAGCTTTCTTT
clone size: many; V gene: TRBV7-2; D gene: -; J gene: TRBJ2-6; CDR3 protein: CASSSSGTFRSGANVLTF; CDR3 DNA: TGTGCCAGCAGCTCCTCCGGGACGTTTCGCTCTGGGGCCAACGTCCTGACTTTC
clone size: few; V gene: TRBV6-1; D gene: -; J gene: TRBJ1-2; CDR3 protein: CASSEEKEARYYGYTF; CDR3 DNA: TGTGCCAGCAGTGAAGAAAAGGAGGCGCGGTACTATGGCTACACCTTC
clone size: few; V gene: TRBV3-1; D gene: TRBD2; J gene: TRBJ2-7; CDR3 protein: CASSQDVTSGRARYF; CDR3 DNA: TGTGCCAGCAGCCAAGATGTTACTAGCGGGAGGGCCCGGTACTTC
clone size: -; V gene: TRBV12-3/TRBV12-4; D gene: -; J gene: TRBJ1-1; CDR3 protein: CASSQQGFTEAFF; CDR3 DNA: TGTGCCAGCAGTCAACAGGGTTTCACTGAAGCTTTCTTT
clone size: -; V gene: TRBV19; D gene: -; J gene: TRBJ1-4; CDR3 protein: CASSQDGDEKLFF; CDR3 DNA: TGTGCCAGTAGCCAAGATGGGGATGAAAAACTGTTTTTT
clone size: few; V gene: TRBV7-3; D gene: -; J gene: TRBJ2-7; CDR3 protein: CASSLRIDATEQYF; CDR3 DNA: TGTGCCAGCAGCTTAAGAATTGACGCGACCGAGCAGTACTTC